These T cell receptor beta chains were read from a single sample in a study of cytomegalovirus exposure and HLA in healthy donors. Generated by immunoSEQ multiplex PCR, the TCRdb table keeps only in-frame clones and is missing some. The sample lists 150,000 to 200,000 clones, approximately 67% occurring once. Sequenced input: PBMCs. These receptors originate from a man aged 40-49 years in good health and CMV-seronegative. CDR3s include the opening cysteine and the closing phenylalanine or tryptophan. D genes are given only for firm matches. The listing skips clone size in some rows; elsewhere it reads once, few, many or a size class.

size	V	D	J	DNA	CDR3
-	TRBV13	TRBD1	TRBJ2-1	TGTGCCAGCAGCTTAACGGGACAGGGGTCGAATGAGCAGTTCTTC	CASSLTGQGSNEQFF
few	TRBV10-1	-	TRBJ2-7	TGCGCCAGCCGGGACAACTCCTACGAGCAGTACTTC	CASRDNSYEQYF
-	TRBV27	TRBD2	TRBJ2-7	TGTGCCAGCAGTTTAGGGACTAGCGGGACGTACGAGCAGTACTTC	CASSLGTSGTYEQYF
-	TRBV30	TRBD1	TRBJ1-5	TGTGCCTTCCTGATACCGGGACAGGGGCTGATCAATCAGCCCCAGCATTTT	CAFLIPGQGLINQPQHF
-	TRBV10-3	TRBD1	TRBJ2-5	TGTGCCATCAGTGAGTCAGGGACAGTACAAGAGACCCAGTACTTC	CAISESGTVQETQYF
-	TRBV25-1	TRBD1	TRBJ2-3	TGTGCCAGCAGTGCCCAGGGGGCCGCTGCTAGCACAGATACGCAGTATTTT	CASSAQGAAASTDTQYF
-	TRBV7-2	-	TRBJ1-1	TGTGCCAGCAGTTCGACGGGGGGCTGGACTGAAGCTTTCTTT	CASSSTGGWTEAFF
few	TRBV29-1	TRBD1	TRBJ1-2	TGCAGCGTTGAAAGGGACAGGGAAATCTCTAACTATGGCTACACCTTC	CSVERDREISNYGYTF
-	TRBV5-1	-	TRBJ1-6	TGCGCCAGCAGCTTGAATTCCCGACAGTCATATAATTCACCCCTCCACTTT	CASSLNSRQSYNSPLHF
-	TRBV7-2	-	TRBJ2-3	TGTGCCAGCAGCTTTCGTATGGGGGCCTCAGATACGCAGTATTTT	CASSFRMGASDTQYF
-	TRBV9	-	TRBJ2-1	TGTGCCAGCATGTCTAGTTTAGAGAATGAGCAGTTCTTC	CASMSSLENEQFF
-	TRBV5-1	TRBD1	TRBJ1-4	TGCGCCAGCAGCTTTACCGGGACAGGGTACGAAAAACTGTTTTTT	CASSFTGTGYEKLFF
-	TRBV5-1	TRBD2	TRBJ2-3	TGCGCCAGCAGCTCAGGTAGCGGGGGGGGCACAGATACGCAGTATTTT	CASSSGSGGGTDTQYF
-	TRBV6-5	-	TRBJ1-1	TGTGCCAGCATCAAATACGGGGGGGCGAACACTGAAGCTTTCTTT	CASIKYGGANTEAFF
once	TRBV19	-	TRBJ1-4	TGTGCCAGTAGTAGGAGGATGCAGAATGAAAAACTGTTTTTT	CASSRRMQNEKLFF
-	TRBV6-5	TRBD2	TRBJ2-1	TGTGCCAGCAGTTCGGCGGGGGGGGTCGATGAGCAGTTCTTC	CASSSAGGVDEQFF
-	TRBV11-2	-	TRBJ2-7	TGTGCCAGCAGCTTACTAGCCTACGAGCAGTACTTC	CASSLLAYEQYF
few	TRBV29-1	-	TRBJ2-1	TGCAGCGTTGTAATTCCGGCTGTCGGGGAGCAGTTCTTC	CSVVIPAVGEQFF
-	TRBV6-5	-	TRBJ1-1	TGTGCCAGCATCCCGAGGGGGAGAAACACTGAAGCTTTCTTT	CASIPRGRNTEAFF
-	TRBV2	TRBD2	TRBJ2-2	TGTGCCAGCAGTGCTCCGACTAGCGGGGGGACGAACACCGGGGAGCTGTTTTTT	CASSAPTSGGTNTGELFF
-	TRBV5-1	-	TRBJ1-2	TGCGCCAGCAGCTCGACAGTACTTCATGGCTACACCTTC	CASSSTVLHGYTF
-	TRBV11-3	-	TRBJ2-1	TGTGCCAGCAGCTTAGAGGCAGGCAATGAGCAGTTCTTC	CASSLEAGNEQFF
-	TRBV9	TRBD1	TRBJ1-1	TGTGCCAGCAGCGTGTGGACAGGGGGAAGGGGCACTGAAGCTTTCTTT	CASSVWTGGRGTEAFF
-	TRBV7-9	-	TRBJ2-2	TGTGCCAGCCGCCCGAAGCTAACGAACACCGGGGAGCTGTTTTTT	CASRPKLTNTGELFF
-	TRBV19	-	TRBJ1-6	TGTGCCAGTAATTTTAGAACAGATTCACCCCTCCACTTT	CASNFRTDSPLHF
few	TRBV19	-	TRBJ1-2	TGTGCCAGTTCCAATACGGGGGAGGTCTATGGCTACACCTTC	CASSNTGEVYGYTF
-	TRBV6-5	-	TRBJ2-2	TGTGCCAGCAGCCTCTACACCGGGGAGCTGTTTTTT	CASSLYTGELFF
few	TRBV6-5	TRBD1	TRBJ1-1	TGTGCCAGCAGGCCGGGGACAGGGGGCGTCTCAGAAGCTTTCTTT	CASRPGTGGVSEAFF
-	TRBV4-2	TRBD1	TRBJ2-1	TGTGCCAGCAGCCAAGGGTGGCAGGGGGCAGGTGAGCAGTTCTTC	CASSQGWQGAGEQFF
-	TRBV28	-	TRBJ2-7	TGTGCCAGCAGTTACTCGTATGTCAGGCGTTCCTACGAGCAGTACTTC	CASSYSYVRRSYEQYF
-	TRBV7-2	-	TRBJ2-1	TGTGCCAGCAGCTTAGACGGTGTGGTATACAATGAGCAGTTCTTC	CASSLDGVVYNEQFF
-	TRBV27	TRBD2	TRBJ2-3	TGTGCCAGCAGTCCCGGGACTATCCTAGGCGGCACAGATACGCAGTATTTT	CASSPGTILGGTDTQYF
-	TRBV9	-	TRBJ2-1	TGTGCCAGCAGCGTTCGGACTGGTTTAGGCGAGCAGTTCTTC	CASSVRTGLGEQFF
-	TRBV19	TRBD1	TRBJ1-5	TGTGCCAGTAGTAGGGACAGGGTCCGCAATCAGCCCCAGCATTTT	CASSRDRVRNQPQHF
-	TRBV12-5	-	TRBJ2-7	TGTGCTAGTGGTTTGCAAGTTTTCGGCGAGCAGTACTTC	CASGLQVFGEQYF
many	TRBV4-2	TRBD2	TRBJ2-1	TGTGCCAGCAGCCGAGGGGGGGGTCGGGAGGGGGGGGATGAGCAGTTCTTC	CASSRGGGREGGDEQFF
once	TRBV2	TRBD1	TRBJ1-3	TGTGCCAGCAGTGACAGGGGGCTCTCTGGAAACACCATATATTTT	CASSDRGLSGNTIYF
-	TRBV5-6	-	TRBJ1-1	TGTGCCAGCAGCTTGGGGCTTTACAGTACCAACACTGAAGCTTTCTTT	CASSLGLYSTNTEAFF
once	TRBV5-6	TRBD1	TRBJ2-7	TGTGCCAGCAGCTTATTACAGGGGGTCTACGAGCAGTACTTC	CASSLLQGVYEQYF
once	TRBV4-2	-	TRBJ1-2	TGTGCCAGCAGCCAAGATCCCGGACTGTATGGCTACACCTTC	CASSQDPGLYGYTF
-	TRBV6-6	-	TRBJ1-1	TGTGCCAGCAGTCCCTCCGGACTTAGGACTGAAGCTTTCTTT	CASSPSGLRTEAFF
-	TRBV27	TRBD1	TRBJ2-1	TGTGCCAGCAGTCCCATCCGGGACAGGGTTAACAATGAGCAGTTCTTC	CASSPIRDRVNNEQFF
few	TRBV4-1	TRBD2	TRBJ2-1	TGCGCCAGCACGCGGACTAGCGGGAGTTTTTACAATGAGCAGTTCTTC	CASTRTSGSFYNEQFF
few	TRBV29-1	-	TRBJ2-4	TGCAGCGTTGGGAGCGTTCTAGCCAAAAACATTCAGTACTTC	CSVGSVLAKNIQYF
-	TRBV5-1	TRBD1	TRBJ2-7	TGCGCCAGCAGCTTGGCCATGACAGGGGGCGTCGAGCAGTACTTC	CASSLAMTGGVEQYF
-	TRBV7-2	-	TRBJ1-4	TGTGCCAGCAGCCTCCCCCGGGACACAAGTAATGAAAAACTGTTTTTT	CASSLPRDTSNEKLFF
-	TRBV19	-	TRBJ2-5	TGTGCCAGTAGTATAGGTACAGACCAAGAGACCCAGTACTTC	CASSIGTDQETQYF
-	TRBV28	TRBD1	TRBJ2-3	TGTGCCAGCAGTTTATGGCGAGGGGGCATCACAGATACGCAGTATTTT	CASSLWRGGITDTQYF
-	TRBV7-3	TRBD2	TRBJ2-3	TGTGCCAGCAGCCAGGGACTAGCGGGAGGAGATACGCAGTATTTT	CASSQGLAGGDTQYF
-	TRBV29-1	-	TRBJ1-4	TGCAGCGTGGAACTAACAGGGATTGGTGAAAAACTGTTTTTT	CSVELTGIGEKLFF
-	TRBV19	-	TRBJ1-1	TGTGCCAGTAGTATCCCCCCGGGACAGAACACTGAAGCTTTCTTT	CASSIPPGQNTEAFF
-	TRBV19	-	TRBJ2-3	TGTGCCAGTAGTCAACTAGAGATCACAGATACGCAGTATTTT	CASSQLEITDTQYF
once	TRBV4-2	-	TRBJ1-4	TGTGCCAGCAGCCAGACAGCCACCCTTGCAACTAATGAAAAACTGTTTTTT	CASSQTATLATNEKLFF
once	TRBV30	TRBD2	TRBJ2-7	TGTGCCCTACCGCTGGGGGGCGGTGCGGGAGGGCCCCTCATCGCCTACGAGCAGTACTTC	CALPLGGGAGGPLIAYEQYF
-	TRBV2	TRBD2	TRBJ2-3	TGTGCCAGCGGGCTAGCGGGAGAGGCAGATACGCAGTATTTT	CASGLAGEADTQYF